This T cell receptor beta chain was sequenced in a study of cytotoxic CD8 clonotypes in ibrutinib-treated CLL (dated by TCRdb to the early 2020s). Context from the whole study: The cohort was composed of about 10 relapsed/refractory and around 15 treatment-naive patients; IGHV unmutated status was identified in some 17 patients. Responses were partial in roughly 24 patients and complete in 2; after median around 65 months follow-up, approximately 15 stayed in remission and some twelve progressed. Response samples were taken after a median of 12 months on treatment, ranging from about 6 to 40 months. An average of 255,043 productive templates and 94,082 productive rearrangements was obtained per sample. Of the 86 participants in the trial, about two dozen had longitudinal samples available. Cryopreserved peripheral blood mononuclear cells were collected at three points: before therapy, at response, and at either sustained remission or disease progression. Every sample from remission and from progressive disease was obtained while the patients were still on ibrutinib.

The goal of deep resolution MiSeq sequencing was a depth between 1 in 1 million and 1 in 200,000 T cells, and coverage averaged 10x per clonotype. The immunoSEQ hsTCRB Kit was used to generate the TCR beta libraries. In the authors' own workflow: The data were analyzed with ImmunoSEQ Analyzer and ImmunoSEQ Data Assistant, and V, D and J gene assignments followed IMGT definitions. Clonality, with values ranging from 0 to 1, was calculated as one minus the normalized Shannon entropy of productive rearrangement frequencies. Only overrepresented clonotypes making up at least 0.05% of the repertoire of each patient were included in the public clonotype analysis. Fewer than 15 repertoires from age-matched healthy donors, obtained from immuneACCESS, served as clonality controls. TCRdb obtained this table from immuneACCESS and retained in-frame rearrangements with V and J assigned. These tables miss some clones; where compared with another copy, unresolved V genes account for less than half of the shortfall, and the remainder is unexplained. The V and J calls and clone size were taken over from that table, and D and trimming were inferred from the DNA. The sample profile shows 100,000 to 150,000 clones; 70% to 90% of them were found once. Roughly 1.9% of the sample belongs to the ten largest clones.

With regard to this clone: Its antigen is unknown. Within one base of it there is no much larger clone, and no base qualities were kept.

V is trimmed back by 2 bases and J by 8 bases, and the junction contains 10 bases that no gene match accounts for. From the cysteine up to the phenylalanine, the CDR3 has a length of 16 residues. Solely the CDR3 DNA is kept, with 48 bases framed from the first base. CDR1 and CDR2, looked up from the germline V gene (reference sequence), are SSHAT and FNYEAQ. According to the study, the label for this sample's time point signals: roughly 2 years on ibrutinib. For TCR beta library preparation, approximately 2 micrograms of genomic DNA was extracted from cryopreserved PBMCs. Longitudinal blood samples from CLL patients on ibrutinib monotherapy were analyzed using high-throughput TCR beta sequencing. The patients took part in an open-label, single-center phase 2 trial of ibrutinib monotherapy. Here is what the overall study found, with its caveats: Public clonotypes were rare and either shrank or stayed stable during treatment, and the rise in clonality at ibrutinib response reflected expansion of private clonotypes. At baseline, clonality was higher than in age-matched healthy donors and showed a strong correlation with circulating CD8+ T-cell counts. Sustained-remission and progressing patients did not have matched sampling times, and lymph node repertoires were not examined. An increase in clonality was observed at ibrutinib response, with clonality remaining stable during sustained remission and falling back toward baseline at progression.

This specimen consisted of PBMCs, obtained after 24 months of ibrutinib treatment. The clonotype originates from a human donor with chronic lymphocytic leukemia. The V and J genes are TRBV7-7 and TRBJ2-1, and TRBD2 matches 9 of the central bases. The sequenced DNA: TGTGCCAGCAGCTTAAATTTGCGGGGGGGCCCCGATGAGCAGTTCTTC. This gives the protein CASSLNLRGGPDEQFF.